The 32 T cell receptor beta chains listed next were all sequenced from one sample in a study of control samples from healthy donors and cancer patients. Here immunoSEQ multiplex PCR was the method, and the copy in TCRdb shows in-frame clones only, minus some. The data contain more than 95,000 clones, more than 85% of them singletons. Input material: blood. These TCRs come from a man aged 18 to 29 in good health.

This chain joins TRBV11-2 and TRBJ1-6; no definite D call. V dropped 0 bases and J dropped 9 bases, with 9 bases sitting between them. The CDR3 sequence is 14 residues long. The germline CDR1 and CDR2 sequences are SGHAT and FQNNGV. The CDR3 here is CASSLEGSISPLHF. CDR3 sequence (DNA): TGTGCCAGCAGCTTAGAAGGCAGCATTTCACCCCTCCACTTT.

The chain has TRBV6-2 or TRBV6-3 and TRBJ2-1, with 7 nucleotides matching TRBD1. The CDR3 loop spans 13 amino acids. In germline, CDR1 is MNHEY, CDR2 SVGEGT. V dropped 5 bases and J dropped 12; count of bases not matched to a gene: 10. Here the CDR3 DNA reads TGTGCCAGCAGTCAAAGTGAAGGGGGCGCGCAGTTCTTC. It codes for CASSQSEGGAQFF.

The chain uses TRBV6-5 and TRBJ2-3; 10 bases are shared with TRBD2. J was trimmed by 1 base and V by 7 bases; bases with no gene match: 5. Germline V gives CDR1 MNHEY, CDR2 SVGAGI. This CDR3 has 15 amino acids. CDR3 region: CASTSGSLGTDTQYF. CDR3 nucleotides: TGTGCCAGCACTAGCGGGAGTTTGGGCACAGATACGCAGTATTTT.

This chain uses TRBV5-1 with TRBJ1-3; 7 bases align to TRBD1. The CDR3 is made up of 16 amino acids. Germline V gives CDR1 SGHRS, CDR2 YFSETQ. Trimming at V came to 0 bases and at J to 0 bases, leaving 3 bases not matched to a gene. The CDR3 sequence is CASSLAAGGSGNTIYF. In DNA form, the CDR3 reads TGCGCCAGCAGCTTGGCCGCAGGGGGCTCTGGAAACACCATATATTTT.

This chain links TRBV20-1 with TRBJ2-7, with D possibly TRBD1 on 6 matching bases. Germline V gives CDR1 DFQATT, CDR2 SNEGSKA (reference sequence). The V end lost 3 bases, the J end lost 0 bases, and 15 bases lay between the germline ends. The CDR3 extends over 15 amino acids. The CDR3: CSASNRALSSYEQYF. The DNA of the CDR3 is TGCAGTGCTAGTAACAGGGCTCTTAGCTCCTACGAGCAGTACTTC.

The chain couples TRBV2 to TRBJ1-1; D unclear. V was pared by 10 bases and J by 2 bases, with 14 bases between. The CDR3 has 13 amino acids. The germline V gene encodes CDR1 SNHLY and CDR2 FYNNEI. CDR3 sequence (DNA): TGTGCCATAGCGTTGGGAACAAACACTGAAGCTTTCTTT. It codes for CAIALGTNTEAFF.

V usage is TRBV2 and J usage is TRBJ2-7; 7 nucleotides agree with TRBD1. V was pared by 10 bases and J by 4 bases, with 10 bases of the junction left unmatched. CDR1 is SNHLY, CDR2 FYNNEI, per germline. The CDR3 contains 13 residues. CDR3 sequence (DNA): TGTGCCACCACCCAGGGGGTTGGGTACGAGCAGTACTTC. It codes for CATTQGVGYEQYF.

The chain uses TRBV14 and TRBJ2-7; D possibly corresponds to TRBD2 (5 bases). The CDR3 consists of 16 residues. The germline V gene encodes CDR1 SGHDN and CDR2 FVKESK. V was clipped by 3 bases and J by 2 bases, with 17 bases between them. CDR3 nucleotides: TGTGCCAGCAGCCACCCCCCACGGGGTCCCCCCTACGAGCAGTACTTC. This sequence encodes CASSHPPRGPPYEQYF.

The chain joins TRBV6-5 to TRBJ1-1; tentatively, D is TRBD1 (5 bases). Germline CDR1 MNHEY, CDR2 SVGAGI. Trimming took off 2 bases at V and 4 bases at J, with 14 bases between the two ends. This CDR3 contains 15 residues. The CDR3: CASSYEWGGGTEAFF. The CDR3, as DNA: TGTGCCAGCAGTTACGAATGGGGGGGAGGCACTGAAGCTTTCTTT.

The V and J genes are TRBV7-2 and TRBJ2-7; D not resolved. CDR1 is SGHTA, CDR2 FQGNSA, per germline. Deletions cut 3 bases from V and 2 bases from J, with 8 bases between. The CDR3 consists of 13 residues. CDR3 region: CASSFGLPYEQYF. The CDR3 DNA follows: TGTGCCAGCAGCTTTGGCCTACCCTACGAGCAGTACTTC.

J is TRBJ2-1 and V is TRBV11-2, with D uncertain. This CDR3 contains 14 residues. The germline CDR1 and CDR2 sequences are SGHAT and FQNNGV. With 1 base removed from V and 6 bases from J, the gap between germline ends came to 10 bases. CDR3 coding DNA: TGTGCCAGCAGCTTAGGTTGGGCGAGCAATGAGCAGTTCTTC. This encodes CASSLGWASNEQFF.

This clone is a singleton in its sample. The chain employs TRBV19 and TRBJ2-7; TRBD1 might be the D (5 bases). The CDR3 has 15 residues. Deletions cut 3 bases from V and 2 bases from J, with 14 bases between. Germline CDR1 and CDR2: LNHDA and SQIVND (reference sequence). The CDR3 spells CASSMVTADPYEQYF. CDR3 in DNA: TGTGCCAGTAGTATGGTGACAGCTGACCCCTACGAGCAGTACTTC.

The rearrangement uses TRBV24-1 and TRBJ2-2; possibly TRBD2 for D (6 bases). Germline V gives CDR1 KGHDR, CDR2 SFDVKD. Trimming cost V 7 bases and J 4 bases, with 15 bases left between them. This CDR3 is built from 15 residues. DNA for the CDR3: TGTGCCACCAGGGGGGAGGCAGGGACCACCGGGGAGCTGTTTTTT. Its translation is CATRGEAGTTGELFF.

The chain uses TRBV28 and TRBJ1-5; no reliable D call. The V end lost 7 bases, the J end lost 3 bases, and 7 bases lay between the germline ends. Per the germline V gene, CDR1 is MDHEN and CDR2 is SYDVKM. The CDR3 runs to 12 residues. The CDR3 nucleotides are TGTGCCAGCACCCACTCCAATCAGCCCCAGCATTTT. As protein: CASTHSNQPQHF.

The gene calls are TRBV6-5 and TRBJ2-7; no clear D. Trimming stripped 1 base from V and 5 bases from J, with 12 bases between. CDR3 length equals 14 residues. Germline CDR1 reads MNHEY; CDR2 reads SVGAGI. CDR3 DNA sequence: TGTGCCAGCAGTTACTTGGGCGGCGAGGACGAGCAGTACTTC. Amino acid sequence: CASSYLGGEDEQYF.

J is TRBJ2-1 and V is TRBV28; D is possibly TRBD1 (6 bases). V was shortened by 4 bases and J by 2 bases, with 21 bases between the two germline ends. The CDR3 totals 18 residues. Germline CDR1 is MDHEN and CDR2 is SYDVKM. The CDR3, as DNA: TGTGCCAGCAGTTCTCGGTATGGAGAGACAGGTACCTACAATGAGCAGTTCTTC. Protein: CASSSRYGETGTYNEQFF.

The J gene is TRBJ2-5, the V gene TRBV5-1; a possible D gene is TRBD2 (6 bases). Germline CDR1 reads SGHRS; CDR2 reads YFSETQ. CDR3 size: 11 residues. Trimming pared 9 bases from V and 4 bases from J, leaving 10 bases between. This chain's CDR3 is CAIRRGETQYF. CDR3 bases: TGCGCCATCAGGCGGGGAGAGACCCAGTACTTC.

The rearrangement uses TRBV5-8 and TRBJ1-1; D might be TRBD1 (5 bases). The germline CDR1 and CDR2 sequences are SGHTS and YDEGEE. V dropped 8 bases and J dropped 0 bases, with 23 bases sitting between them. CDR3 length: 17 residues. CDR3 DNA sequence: TGTGCCAGACCCACGGGTCGGGGGATGGGTATGAACACTGAAGCTTTCTTT. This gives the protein CARPTGRGMGMNTEAFF.

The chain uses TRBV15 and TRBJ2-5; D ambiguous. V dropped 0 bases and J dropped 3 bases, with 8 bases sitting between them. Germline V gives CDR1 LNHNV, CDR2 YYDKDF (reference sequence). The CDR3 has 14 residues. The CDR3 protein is CATSREDLEETQYF. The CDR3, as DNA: TGTGCCACCAGCAGAGAAGATTTGGAAGAGACCCAGTACTTC.

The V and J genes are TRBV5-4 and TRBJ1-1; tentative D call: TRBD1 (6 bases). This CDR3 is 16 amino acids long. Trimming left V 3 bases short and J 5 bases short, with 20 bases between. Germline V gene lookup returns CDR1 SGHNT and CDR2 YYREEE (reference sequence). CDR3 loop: CASSSPARGQWTEAFF. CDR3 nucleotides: TGTGCCAGCAGCTCCCCGGCCCGGGGGCAGTGGACTGAAGCTTTCTTT.

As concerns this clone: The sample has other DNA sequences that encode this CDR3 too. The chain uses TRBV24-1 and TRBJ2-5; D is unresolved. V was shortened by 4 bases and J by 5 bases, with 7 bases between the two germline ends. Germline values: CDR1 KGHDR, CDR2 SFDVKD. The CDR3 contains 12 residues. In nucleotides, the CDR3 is TGTGCCACCAGTGACACTCAGGAGACCCAGTACTTC. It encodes CATSDTQETQYF.

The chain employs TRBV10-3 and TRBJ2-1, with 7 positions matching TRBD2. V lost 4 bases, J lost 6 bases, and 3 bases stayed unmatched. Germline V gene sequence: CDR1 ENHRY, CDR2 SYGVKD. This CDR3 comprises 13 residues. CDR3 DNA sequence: TGTGCCATCAGTGTCTCTAGCGGCAATGAGCAGTTCTTC. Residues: CAISVSSGNEQFF.

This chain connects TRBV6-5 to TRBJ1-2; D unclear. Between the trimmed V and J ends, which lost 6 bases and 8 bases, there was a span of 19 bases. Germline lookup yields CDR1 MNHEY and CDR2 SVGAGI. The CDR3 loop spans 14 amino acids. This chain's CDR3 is CASRYRSGREGYTF. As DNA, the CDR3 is TGTGCCAGCAGATACCGCAGTGGGAGGGAAGGCTACACCTTC.

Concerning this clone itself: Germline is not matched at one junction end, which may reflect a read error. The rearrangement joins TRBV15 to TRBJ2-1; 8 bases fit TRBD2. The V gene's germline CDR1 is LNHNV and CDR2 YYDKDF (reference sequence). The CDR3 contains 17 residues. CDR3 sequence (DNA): TGTGCCACCAGCAGACTAAGCGGGAGTATATCCTACAATGAGCGGTTCTTC. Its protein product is CATSRLSGSISYNERFF.

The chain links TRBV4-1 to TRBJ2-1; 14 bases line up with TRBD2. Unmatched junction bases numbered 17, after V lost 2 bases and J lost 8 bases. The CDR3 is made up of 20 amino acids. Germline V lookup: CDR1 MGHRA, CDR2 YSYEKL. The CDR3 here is CASSQTGTARGLAGVHEQFF. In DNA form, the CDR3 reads TGCGCCAGCAGCCAAACCGGGACCGCAAGGGGACTAGCGGGAGTACATGAGCAGTTCTTC.

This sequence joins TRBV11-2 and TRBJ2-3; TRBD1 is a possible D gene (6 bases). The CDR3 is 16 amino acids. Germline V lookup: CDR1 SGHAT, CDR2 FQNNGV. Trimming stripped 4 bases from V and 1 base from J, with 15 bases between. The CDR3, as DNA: TGTGCCAGCAGCTCATGGGGGCGGGCGGGCACAGATACGCAGTATTTT. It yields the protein CASSSWGRAGTDTQYF.

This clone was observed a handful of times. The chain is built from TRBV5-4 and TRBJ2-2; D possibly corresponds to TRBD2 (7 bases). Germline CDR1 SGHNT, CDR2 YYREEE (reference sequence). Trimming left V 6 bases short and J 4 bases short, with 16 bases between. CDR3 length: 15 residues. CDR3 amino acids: CASTWGGLGTGELFF. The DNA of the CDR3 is TGTGCCAGCACATGGGGGGGGCTAGGCACCGGGGAGCTGTTTTTT.

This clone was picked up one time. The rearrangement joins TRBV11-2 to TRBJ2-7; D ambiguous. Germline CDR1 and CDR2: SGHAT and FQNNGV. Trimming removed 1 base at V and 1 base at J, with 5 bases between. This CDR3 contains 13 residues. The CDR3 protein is CASSLAQSYEQYF. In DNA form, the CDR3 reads TGTGCCAGCAGCTTAGCCCAGTCCTACGAGCAGTACTTC.

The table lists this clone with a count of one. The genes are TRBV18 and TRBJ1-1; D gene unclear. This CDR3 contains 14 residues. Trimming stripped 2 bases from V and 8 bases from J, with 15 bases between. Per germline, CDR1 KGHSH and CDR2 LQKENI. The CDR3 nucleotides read TGTGCCAGCTCACCAAGTTCCCAAGCGGGGGAAGCTTTCTTT. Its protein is CASSPSSQAGEAFF.

CDR3 in amino acids: CATSDVQGSTEAFF. DNA of the CDR3: TGTGCCACCAGTGACGTACAGGGGTCCACTGAAGCTTTCTTT. The rearrangement uses TRBV24-1 and TRBJ1-1, with 7 bases aligning to TRBD1. This CDR3 spans 14 amino acids. The trim removed 4 bases at V and 4 bases at J, leaving 5 bases unmatched. Germline CDR1 is KGHDR and CDR2 is SFDVKD.

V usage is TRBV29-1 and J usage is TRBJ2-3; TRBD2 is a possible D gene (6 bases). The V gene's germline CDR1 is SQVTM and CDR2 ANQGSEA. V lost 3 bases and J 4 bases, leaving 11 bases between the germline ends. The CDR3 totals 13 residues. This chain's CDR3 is CSVDGGTSDTQYF. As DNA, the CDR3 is TGCAGCGTTGATGGCGGGACTTCAGATACGCAGTATTTT.

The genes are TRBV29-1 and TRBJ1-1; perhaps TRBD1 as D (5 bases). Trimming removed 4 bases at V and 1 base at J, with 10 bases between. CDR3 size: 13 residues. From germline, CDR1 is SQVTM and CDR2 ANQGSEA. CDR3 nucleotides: TGCAGCGTTGTTGGGGGAGGGAACACTGAAGCTTTCTTT. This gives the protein CSVVGGGNTEAFF.